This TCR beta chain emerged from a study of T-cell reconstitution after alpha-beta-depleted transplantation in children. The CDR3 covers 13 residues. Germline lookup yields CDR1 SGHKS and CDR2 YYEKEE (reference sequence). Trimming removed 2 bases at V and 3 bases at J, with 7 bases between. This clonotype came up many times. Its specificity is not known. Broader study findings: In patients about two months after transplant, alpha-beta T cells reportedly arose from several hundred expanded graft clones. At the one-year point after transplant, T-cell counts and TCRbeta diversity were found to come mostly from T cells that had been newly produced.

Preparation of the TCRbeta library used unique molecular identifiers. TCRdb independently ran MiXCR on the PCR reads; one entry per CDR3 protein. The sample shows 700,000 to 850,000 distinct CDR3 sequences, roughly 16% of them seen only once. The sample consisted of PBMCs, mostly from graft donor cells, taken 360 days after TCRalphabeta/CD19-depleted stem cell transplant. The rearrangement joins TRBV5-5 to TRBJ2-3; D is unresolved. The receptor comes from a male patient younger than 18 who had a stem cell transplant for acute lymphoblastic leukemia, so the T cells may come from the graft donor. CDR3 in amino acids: CASSFAWTDTQYF. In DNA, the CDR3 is TGTGCCAGCAGCTTCGCGTGGACAGATACGCAGTATTTT.